The 14 T cell receptor beta chains presented below share a single source sample, sequenced in a study of cytomegalovirus exposure and HLA in healthy donors. In the PCR, 60 Vbeta and 13 Jbeta primers were used. Method: immunoSEQ multiplex PCR; TCRdb's copy keeps in-frame clones and lacks some. The table has 150,000 to 200,000 clones, more than 75% seen once. The sequenced sample was PBMCs. The origin of the receptors is a woman aged 18-30 years in good health and CMV-seronegative.

The sample holds one count of this clone. The chain couples TRBV7-3 to TRBJ2-3; 9 positions match TRBD1. The CDR3 covers 17 residues. Per the germline V gene, CDR1 is SGHTA and CDR2 is FQGTGA. V trimming: 5 bases; J trimming: 6 bases; junction bases outside the gene matches: 15. The chain's CDR3 is CASSQRGQGNVIDTQYF. In nucleotides, the CDR3 is TGTGCCAGCAGCCAACGCGGACAGGGGAACGTAATCGATACGCAGTATTTT.

The rearrangement links TRBV19 to TRBJ2-1; 8 bases map to TRBD2. Germline V lookup: CDR1 LNHDA, CDR2 SQIVND (reference sequence). The CDR3 extends over 14 amino acids. Losses at the gene ends were 10 bases for V and 5 bases for J; bases not matched to a gene: 10. The CDR3 region has the DNA TGTGCCACCCTGGGGCTAGCGGGTCACAATGAGCAGTTCTTC. As protein: CATLGLAGHNEQFF.

The V call is TRBV30, the J call TRBJ1-2; tentative D call: TRBD1 (6 bases). The CDR3 spans 15 residues. Germline V lookup: CDR1 GTSNPN, CDR2 SVGIG (reference sequence). The germline V and J ends were trimmed by 5 bases and 5 bases, with 21 bases remaining between them. CDR3: CAWFMGQGSLYGYTF. The CDR3 nucleotides read TGTGCCTGGTTCATGGGGCAGGGGAGTTTATATGGCTACACCTTC.

The V call is TRBV5-6, the J call TRBJ2-3; the match to TRBD2 covers 11 bases. The CDR3 covers 15 residues. With 2 bases clipped from V and 4 bases from J, the junction kept 3 bases outside the gene matches. Germline CDR1 reads SGHDT; CDR2 reads YYEEEE. This chain's CDR3 is CASSFTSGSPDTQYF. The CDR3 DNA reads TGTGCCAGCAGCTTCACTAGCGGGAGTCCAGATACGCAGTATTTT.

This sequence joins TRBV6-1 and TRBJ1-2; 11 bases match TRBD1. Trimming removed 3 bases from V and 6 bases from J; junction bases left unmatched: 3. The germline gives CDR1 MNHNS, CDR2 SASEGT. CDR3 length: 14 residues. CDR3 sequence (DNA): TGTGCCAGCAGTGACTCGGACAGGGGGCATGGCTACACCTTC. Encoded protein: CASSDSDRGHGYTF.

The chain carries TRBV5-3 and TRBJ2-7; 7 bases map to TRBD1. TRBV5-3 is known as an ORF, though its function is uncertain. Trimming at V came to 8 bases and at J to 5 bases, leaving 10 bases not matched to a gene. This CDR3 is built from 13 residues. The CDR3 reads CASSDRVLNEQYF. CDR3 nucleotides: TGTGCCAGCTCAGACAGGGTACTCAACGAGCAGTACTTC.

The V gene is TRBV9, the J gene TRBJ2-5; D unresolved. V was clipped by 4 bases and J by 0 bases, with 13 bases between them. There are 15 residues in the CDR3. Looked up from germline, CDR1 is SGDLS and CDR2 is YYNGEE. The CDR3 DNA follows: TGTGCCAGCAGCCTAAGCGCTGGGTACCAAGAGACCCAGTACTTC. It translates to CASSLSAGYQETQYF.

The rearrangement uses TRBV30 and TRBJ1-4; unclear D gene. CDR1 and CDR2 from the germline V gene are GTSNPN and SVGIG (reference sequence). The V gene lost 1 base and the J gene lost 8 bases, with 11 bases spanning the gap. This CDR3 contains 13 residues. DNA for the CDR3: TGTGCCTGGAGTGGGCAGGTTCACGAAAAACTGTTTTTT. Amino acid sequence: CAWSGQVHEKLFF.

This clone was seen once. The chain couples TRBV6-5 to TRBJ2-2; D ambiguous. CDR1 MNHEY and CDR2 SVGAGI come from the germline V gene. V was cut by 4 bases and J by 5 bases, with 8 bases left in between. The CDR3 is 13 amino acids. CDR3 region: CASSSSSTGELFF. In DNA, the CDR3 is TGTGCCAGCAGTTCCTCTTCGACCGGGGAGCTGTTTTTT.

A single count supports this clone. The J gene is TRBJ2-1, the V gene TRBV5-4; unclear D gene. V lost 4 bases and J 10 bases, leaving 12 bases between the germline ends. Germline V gene data show CDR1 as SGHNT and CDR2 as YYREEE (reference sequence). This CDR3 region has 12 residues. The DNA for the CDR3 is TGTGCCAGCAGCGACCTCTGGAGCGAGCAGTTCTTC. It is translated as CASSDLWSEQFF.

This chain uses TRBV27 with TRBJ1-5, with 12 bases fitting TRBD1. The CDR3 has 15 amino acids. The germline V gene encodes CDR1 MNHEY and CDR2 SMNVEV (reference sequence). The junction had 7 bases not matched to a gene; V was cut back by 5 bases and J by 8 bases. CDR3: CASSAGQGAREPQHF. The DNA for the CDR3 is TGTGCCAGCAGTGCGGGACAGGGGGCAAGAGAGCCCCAGCATTTT.

This chain links TRBV30 with TRBJ2-1, with TRBD2 identical over 11 bases. J was trimmed by 6 bases and V by 5 bases; bases with no gene match: 9. CDR1 and CDR2 from the germline V gene are GTSNPN and SVGIG (reference sequence). The CDR3 totals 15 residues. For the CDR3, the DNA is TGTGCCTGGTCTCCGGGACTAGCGGAGACCAATGAGCAGTTCTTC. This sequence encodes CAWSPGLAETNEQFF.

The chain combines TRBV5-1 with TRBJ1-1; 8 bases map to TRBD1. The trim removed 5 bases at V and 0 bases at J, leaving 3 bases unmatched. Germline-derived CDR1 and CDR2 are SGHRS and YFSETQ. CDR3 length equals 14 residues. CDR3 DNA sequence: TGCGCCAGCAGTCAGGGGGCCCTGAACACTGAAGCTTTCTTT. Its translation: CASSQGALNTEAFF.

The V call is TRBV4-2, the J call TRBJ2-7, with 8 nucleotides matching TRBD2. The V gene end was trimmed by 0 bases and the J gene end by 5 bases; junction bases not matched to a gene: 6. The CDR3 has 15 residues. Per germline, CDR1 LGHNA and CDR2 YNFKEQ. The DNA for the CDR3 is TGTGCCAGCAGCCAAGACGGGGGGGCTTTCGACGAGCAGTACTTC. It encodes CASSQDGGAFDEQYF.